This T cell receptor (beta chain) stems from a study of lymphopenia after photon versus proton radiotherapy (dated by TCRdb to about 2019). Background for the entire study: Photon and proton radiation therapy were compared by the study for their immunological effects in patients with gastrointestinal tumors who developed high-grade lymphopenia. A cohort of some 22 patients with gastrointestinal tumors who received either photon or proton therapy and subsequently developed lymphopenia was included. The study was designed to characterize how the impact on the immune system differs between the two radiation modalities. The paper as a whole reports these results and caveats: During treatment, patients who received proton therapy stayed relatively stable, whereas patients who received photon therapy lost naive T cells and TCR diversity and gained effector/memory populations. After the lymphocyte count nadir, photon-treated repertoires showed oligoclonal expansion, especially of CD8+ Temra cells, which drove the drop in diversity. The authors looked at the survival association only in patients who died, and they framed better survival with proton therapy as a possibility rather than a demonstrated result. Across the cohort, among patients who died, a greater drop in TCR diversity after the nadir was inversely correlated with overall survival time.

Points on this clone: Its recognized antigen is unknown. No base qualities exist here, and no much larger clone lies one base off it.

V lost 1 base and J lost 1 base; the stretch between them is 10 bases long. The CDR3 runs 16 amino acids, cysteine and phenylalanine included. Just the 48-base CDR3 DNA is kept, in frame starting at base 1. CDR1 and CDR2 are drawn from the germline V gene: KGHSH, LQKENI. Libraries were constructed by the immunoSEQ multiplex PCR assay. T cell repertoires were profiled by deep sequencing of rearranged TCR beta loci, alongside multiparametric flow cytometry. This immuneACCESS table, as held by TCRdb, lists in-frame sequences with V and J called but not all clones. Of the missing ones, under half trace to an unresolved V gene in checked studies; the others have no known cause. The table for this sample lists 60,000 or so clones; about 90% of them were counted only once. About 2.5% of the sample goes to the ten largest clones.

This receptor was taken from a man aged 40-55 years with gastric cancer. Recombination linked TRBV18 to TRBJ2-2; tentative D gene TRBD1, with 6 bases matching. The sequencing here drew on peripheral blood, taken from a patient treated with photon-based radiotherapy. The nucleotides are TGTGCCAGCTCACCACTTGCACAGGGGAACACCGGGGAGCTGTTTTTT. Its translation is CASSPLAQGNTGELFF.